These T cell receptor beta chains were read from a single sample in a study of blood T cell repertoires in COVID-19. Profiling relied on immunoSEQ multiplex PCR, and the TCRdb table lists in-frame clones only, not all of them. The profile covers a few hundred thousand clones, with around 87% appearing a single time and more than 1.5% taken by the ten largest. Sequenced material: PBMCs or T cells enriched from blood (not recorded which). Receptor source: a man aged 40-49 years in a cohort exposed to, infected with or recovered from COVID-19 (not recorded which). CDR3s include the opening cysteine and the closing phenylalanine or tryptophan.

len	v_gene	j_gene	CDR3aa
17	TRBV28	TRBJ2-6	CASKVSGIPSGANVLTF
16	TRBV7-3	TRBJ2-5	CASSKGTGLTQETQYF
14	TRBV10-1	TRBJ1-5	CASSTGTREQPQHF
14	TRBV18	TRBJ2-1	CASSPPLSYNEQFF
13	TRBV7-8	TRBJ1-1	CASRRQMNTEAFF
14	TRBV28	TRBJ1-2	CASSFSGRNYGYTF
16	TRBV28	TRBJ1-1	CASSAAGLQRDTEAFF
12	TRBV2	TRBJ2-5	CASRGGAETQYF
14	TRBV5-1	TRBJ1-3	CASSLDSSGNTIYF
15	TRBV28	TRBJ1-5	CASRLPSGGRQPQHF
14	TRBV5-1	TRBJ1-5	CASSFGDNNQPQHF
15	TRBV11-2	TRBJ1-2	CASSPDIGGWYGYTF
15	TRBV27	TRBJ1-1	CASSLGHLGRTEAFF
13	TRBV10-3	TRBJ2-5	CAISESGKETQYF
13	TRBV28	TRBJ2-3	CASSTRPRDTQYF
14	TRBV27	TRBJ1-1	CASSFHNRNTEAFF
13	TRBV6-6	TRBJ1-2	CASSGTANYGYTF
14	TRBV10-2	TRBJ1-4	CASSASGPNEKLFF